Below are 10 T cell receptor beta chains sequenced from a single sample in a study of regulatory T cells in long-lasting Graves disease. For TCR beta, libraries came from iRepertoire HTBI primers and Arm-PCR of CDR3 regions. TCRdb redid the calling of the multiplex PCR reads with MiXCR, one entry per CDR3 protein. In the table there are about 340,000 distinct CDR3 sequences, roughly 21% of which are singletons. Time point: persistent/refractory GD, antithyroid drugs over 5 years with positive TRAb. The TCR library used RNA extracted from PBMCs. Sequencing was performed on peripheral blood mononuclear cells (PBMCs), taken when the disease was refractory, from a patient treated with antithyroid drugs. These receptor sequences come from a female donor with Graves disease.

This clonotype was detected ten times or more. J is TRBJ1-4 and V is TRBV7-9; D possibly corresponds to TRBD1 (5 bases). This CDR3 is built from 15 residues. Trimming left V 1 base short and J 7 bases short, with 13 bases between. CDR1 and CDR2 from the germline V gene are SEHNR and FQNEAQ (reference sequence). CDR3 in amino acids: CASSLVGLRGEKLFF. DNA for the CDR3: TGTGCCAGCAGCTTAGTGGGACTGAGGGGTGAAAAACTGTTTTTT.

This clonotype was counted ten times or more. This chain connects TRBV2 to TRBJ1-5; D not resolved. CDR1 SNHLY and CDR2 FYNNEI come from the germline V gene. This CDR3 comprises 15 residues. The V end was cut by 4 bases, the J end by 8 bases, with 18 bases between. The CDR3 reads CASSVYNRAGEPQHF. CDR3 nucleotides: TGTGCCAGCAGTGTCTATAACCGTGCGGGTGAGCCCCAGCATTTT.

The chain links TRBV7-3 to TRBJ2-1; TRBD1 aligns across 8 bases. Trimming at V came to 9 bases and at J to 4 bases, leaving 8 bases not matched to a gene. Germline CDR1 reads SGHTA; CDR2 reads FQGTGA. CDR3 size: 14 residues. The CDR3: CASYGQGSYNEQFF. DNA for the CDR3: TGTGCCAGTTACGGACAGGGCTCTTACAATGAGCAGTTCTTC.

This clonotype was counted at least ten times. V usage is TRBV9 and J usage is TRBJ2-5; D uncertain. V was clipped by 0 bases and J by 2 bases, with 5 bases between them. From germline, CDR1 is SGDLS and CDR2 YYNGEE. The CDR3 loop spans 13 amino acids. The CDR3 reads CASSVGLQETQYF. CDR3 sequence (DNA): TGTGCCAGCAGCGTAGGTCTTCAAGAGACCCAGTACTTC.

The gene calls are TRBV11-2 and TRBJ1-1; D is undetermined. With 2 bases removed from V and 0 bases from J, the gap between germline ends came to 10 bases. Germline CDR1 and CDR2: SGHAT and FQNNGV. The CDR3 sequence is 15 residues long. CDR3 loop: CASSLRFSMNTEAFF. CDR3 coding DNA: TGTGCCAGCAGCTTACGGTTCAGTATGAACACTGAAGCTTTCTTT.

This clonotype was picked up many times. The chain joins TRBV6-1 to TRBJ1-6; the D is unclear. CDR3 length: 11 amino acids. CDR1 and CDR2 from the germline V gene are MNHNS and SASEGT. The ends were cut back, 1 base at V and 10 bases at J, with 2 bases in the middle. The DNA of the CDR3 is TGTGCCAGCAGTGAAGAATCACCCCTCCACTTT. This sequence encodes CASSEESPLHF.

In its sample, this clonotype was seen many times. The V call is TRBV6-1, the J call TRBJ1-1; no clear D gene. Germline V CDR1 and CDR2: MNHNS, SASEGT. V shed 6 bases and J shed 4 bases, with 15 bases lying between them. This CDR3 spans 14 amino acids. CDR3 residues: CASRETSWGTEAFF. The DNA of the CDR3 is TGTGCCAGCAGGGAGACTTCGTGGGGCACTGAAGCTTTCTTT.

V gene TRBV10-3 combines with J gene TRBJ1-5, with D perhaps TRBD1 (5 bases). Trimming removed 2 bases at V and 0 bases at J, with 17 bases between. This CDR3 has 18 residues. From germline, CDR1 is ENHRY and CDR2 SYGVKD. The CDR3 nucleotides read TGTGCCATCAGTGAGACGACAGTACTAGGGCCTAGCAATCAGCCCCAGCATTTT. This sequence encodes CAISETTVLGPSNQPQHF.

Ten or more counts support this clonotype. The rearrangement links TRBV5-1 to TRBJ2-7; 9 bases are a match to TRBD1. In germline, CDR1 is SGHRS, CDR2 YFSETQ. V gave up 2 bases and J gave up 5 bases; unmatched junction bases: 5. The CDR3 loop spans 14 amino acids. CDR3 bases: TGCGCCAGCAGCTTACAGGACAGGGGCAACGAGCAGTACTTC. Amino acids: CASSLQDRGNEQYF.

The chain couples TRBV28 to TRBJ2-3; TRBD2 matches at 10 bases. Per germline, CDR1 MDHEN and CDR2 SYDVKM. J was trimmed by 6 bases and V by 5 bases; bases with no gene match: 11. The CDR3 contains 16 residues. The CDR3 coding sequence is TGTGCCAGCAGTGGGAGACTAGCGGGTCGTCGGGATACGCAGTATTTT. Protein: CASSGRLAGRRDTQYF.